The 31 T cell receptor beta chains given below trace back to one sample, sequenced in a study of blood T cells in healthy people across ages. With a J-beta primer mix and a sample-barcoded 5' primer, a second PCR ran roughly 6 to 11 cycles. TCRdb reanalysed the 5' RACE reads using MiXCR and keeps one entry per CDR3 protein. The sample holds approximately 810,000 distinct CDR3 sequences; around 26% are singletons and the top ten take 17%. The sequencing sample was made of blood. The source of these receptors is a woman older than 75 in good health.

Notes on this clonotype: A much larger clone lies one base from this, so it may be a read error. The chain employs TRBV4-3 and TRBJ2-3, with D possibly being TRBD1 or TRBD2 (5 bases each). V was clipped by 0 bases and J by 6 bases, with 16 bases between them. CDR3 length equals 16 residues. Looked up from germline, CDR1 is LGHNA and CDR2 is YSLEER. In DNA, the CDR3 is TGCGCCAGCAGCCAAGACGCACTAGGGGTAGCGGATACGCAGTATTTT. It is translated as CASSQDALGVADTQYF.

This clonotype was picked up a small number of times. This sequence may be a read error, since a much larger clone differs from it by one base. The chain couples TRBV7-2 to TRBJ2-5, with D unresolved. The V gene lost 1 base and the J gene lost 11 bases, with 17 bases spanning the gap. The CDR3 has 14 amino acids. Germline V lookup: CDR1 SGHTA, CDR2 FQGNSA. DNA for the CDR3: TGTGCCAGCAGCTTAGGGCACTCGGTCAATGAGCAGTACTTC. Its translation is CASSLGHSVNEQYF.

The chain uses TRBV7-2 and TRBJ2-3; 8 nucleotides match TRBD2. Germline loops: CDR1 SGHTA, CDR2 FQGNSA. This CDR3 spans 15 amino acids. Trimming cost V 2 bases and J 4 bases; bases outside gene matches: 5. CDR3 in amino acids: CASSLLSSGSDTQYF. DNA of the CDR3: TGTGCCAGCAGCTTATTGTCTAGCGGGTCAGATACGCAGTATTTT.

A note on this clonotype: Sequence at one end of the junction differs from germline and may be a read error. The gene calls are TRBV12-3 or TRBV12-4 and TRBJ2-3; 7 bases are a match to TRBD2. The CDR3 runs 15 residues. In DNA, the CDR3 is TGTGCCAGCAGTTTGGGGAGGGGCGGAACAGATACGGAGTATTTT. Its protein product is CASSLGRGGTDTEYF.

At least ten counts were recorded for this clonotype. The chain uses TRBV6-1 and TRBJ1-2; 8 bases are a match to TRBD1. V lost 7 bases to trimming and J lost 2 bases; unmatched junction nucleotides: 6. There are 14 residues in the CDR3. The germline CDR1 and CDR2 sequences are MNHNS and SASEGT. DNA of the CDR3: TGTGCCAGCAAGGCGGGGACAGGCAACTATGGCTACACCTTC. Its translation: CASKAGTGNYGYTF.

The CDR3 is CASIKDRGRPEQYF. For the CDR3, the DNA is TGTGCCAGCATAAAGGACAGGGGGCGCCCGGAGCAGTATTTT. V and J are TRBV28 and TRBJ2-3, with 11 bases fitting TRBD1. This CDR3 contains 14 residues. The germline V gene encodes CDR1 MDHEN and CDR2 SYDVKM. V trimming: 7 bases; J trimming: 11 bases; junction bases outside the gene matches: 11.

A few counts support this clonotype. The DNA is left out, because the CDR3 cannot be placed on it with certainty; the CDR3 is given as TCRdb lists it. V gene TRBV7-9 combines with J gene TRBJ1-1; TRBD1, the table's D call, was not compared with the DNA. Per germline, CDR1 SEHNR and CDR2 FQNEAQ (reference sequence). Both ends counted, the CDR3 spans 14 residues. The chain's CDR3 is CASSPFGPGTEAFF.

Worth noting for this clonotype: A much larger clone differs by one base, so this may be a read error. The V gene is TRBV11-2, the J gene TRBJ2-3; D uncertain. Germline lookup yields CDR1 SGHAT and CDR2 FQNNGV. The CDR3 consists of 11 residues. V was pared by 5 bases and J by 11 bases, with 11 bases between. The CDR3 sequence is CASSHSRMQYF. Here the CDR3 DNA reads TGTGCCAGCAGCCACTCGAGGATGCAGTATTTT. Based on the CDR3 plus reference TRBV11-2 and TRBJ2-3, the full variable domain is EAGVAQSPRYKIIEKRQSVAFWCNPISGHATLYWYQQILGQGPKLLIQFQNNGVVDDSQLPKDRFSAERLKGVDSTLKIQPAKLEDSAVYLCASSHSRMQYFGPGTRLTVL.

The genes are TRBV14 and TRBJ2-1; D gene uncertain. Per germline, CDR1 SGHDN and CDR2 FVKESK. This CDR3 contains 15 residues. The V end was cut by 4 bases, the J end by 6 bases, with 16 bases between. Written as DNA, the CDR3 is TGTGCCAGCAGCCTTAATGGCCTTAGGAGCAATGAGCAGTTCTTC. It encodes CASSLNGLRSNEQFF.

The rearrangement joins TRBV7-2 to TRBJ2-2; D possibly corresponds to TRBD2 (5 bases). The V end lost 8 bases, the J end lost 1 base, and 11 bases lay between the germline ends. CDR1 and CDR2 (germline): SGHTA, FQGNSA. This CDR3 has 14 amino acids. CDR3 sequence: CASRGRQNTGELFF. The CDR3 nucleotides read TGTGCCAGCCGGGGTAGGCAGAACACCGGGGAGCTGTTTTTT.

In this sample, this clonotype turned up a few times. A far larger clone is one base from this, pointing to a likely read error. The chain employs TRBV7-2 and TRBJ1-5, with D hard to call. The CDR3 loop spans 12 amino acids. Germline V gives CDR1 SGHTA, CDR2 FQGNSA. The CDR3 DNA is TGTGCCAGCAGCTTAGGAAATCGGCCCCAGCATTTT. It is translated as CASSLGNRPQHF.

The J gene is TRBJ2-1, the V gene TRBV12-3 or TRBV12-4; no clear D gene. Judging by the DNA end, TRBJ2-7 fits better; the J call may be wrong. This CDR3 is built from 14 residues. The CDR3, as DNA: TGTGCCAGCAGTTTCGGTCTGAGAGCAAATGAGCAGTACTTC. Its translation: CASSFGLRANEQYF.

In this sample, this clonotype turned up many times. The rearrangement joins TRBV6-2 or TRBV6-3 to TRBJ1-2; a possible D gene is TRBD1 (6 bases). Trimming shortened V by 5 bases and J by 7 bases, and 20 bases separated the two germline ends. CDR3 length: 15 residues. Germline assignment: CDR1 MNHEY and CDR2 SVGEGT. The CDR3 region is CASSPSGRDIGGYTF. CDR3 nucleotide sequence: TGTGCCAGCAGTCCCTCGGGACGGGACATCGGTGGCTACACCTTC.

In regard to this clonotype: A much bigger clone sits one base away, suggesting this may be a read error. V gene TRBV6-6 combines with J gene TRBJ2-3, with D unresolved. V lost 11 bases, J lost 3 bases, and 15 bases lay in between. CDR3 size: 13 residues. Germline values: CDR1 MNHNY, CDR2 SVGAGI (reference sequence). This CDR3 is CAGHRYITDTQYF. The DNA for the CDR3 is TGTGCCGGCCACCGTTACATAACAGATACGCAGTATTTT.

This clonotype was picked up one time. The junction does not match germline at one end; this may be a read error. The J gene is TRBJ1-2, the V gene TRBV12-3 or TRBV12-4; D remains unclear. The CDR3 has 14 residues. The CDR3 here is CASSFGYTGDGCTF. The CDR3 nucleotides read TGTGCCAGCAGTTTTGGGTATACCGGAGATGGCTGCACCTTC.

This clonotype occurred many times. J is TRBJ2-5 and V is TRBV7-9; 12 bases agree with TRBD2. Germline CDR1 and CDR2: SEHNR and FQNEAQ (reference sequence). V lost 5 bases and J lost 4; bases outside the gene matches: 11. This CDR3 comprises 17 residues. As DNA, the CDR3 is TGTGCCAGCAGCACCCGGACTAGCGGGGCCTGGGGAGAGACCCAGTACTTC. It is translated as CASSTRTSGAWGETQYF.

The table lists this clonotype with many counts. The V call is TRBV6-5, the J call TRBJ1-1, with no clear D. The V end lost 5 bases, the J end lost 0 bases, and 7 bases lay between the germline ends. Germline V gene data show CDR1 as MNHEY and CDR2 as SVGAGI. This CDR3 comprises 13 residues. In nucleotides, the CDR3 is TGTGCCAGCAGTACAAGCATGAACACTGAAGCTTTCTTT. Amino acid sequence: CASSTSMNTEAFF.

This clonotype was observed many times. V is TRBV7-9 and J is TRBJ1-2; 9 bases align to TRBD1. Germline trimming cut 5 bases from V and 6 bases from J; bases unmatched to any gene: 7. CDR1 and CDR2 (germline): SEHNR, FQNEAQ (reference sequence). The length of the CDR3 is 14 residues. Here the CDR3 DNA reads TGTGCCAGCAGCCCCCCGAGGGACAGGGATGGCTACACCTTC. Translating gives CASSPPRDRDGYTF. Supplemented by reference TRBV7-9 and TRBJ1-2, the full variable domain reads DTGVSQNPRHKITKRGQNVTFRCDPISEHNRLYWYRQTLGQGPEFLTYFQNEAQLEKSRLLSDRFSAERPKGSFSTLEIQRTEQGDSAMYLCASSPPRDRDGYTFGSGTRLTVV.

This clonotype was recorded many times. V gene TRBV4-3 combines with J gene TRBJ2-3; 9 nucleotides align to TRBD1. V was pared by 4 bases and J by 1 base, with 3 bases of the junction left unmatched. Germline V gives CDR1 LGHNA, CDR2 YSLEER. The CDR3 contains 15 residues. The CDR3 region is CASSLGDRGTDTQYF. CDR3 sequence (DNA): TGCGCCAGCAGCCTAGGGGACAGGGGCACAGATACGCAGTATTTT.

The chain's CDR3 is CSVDRGSGGYTF. The DNA for the CDR3 is TGCAGCGTTGACAGGGGATCAGGGGGCTACACCTTC. The gene calls are TRBV29-1 and TRBJ1-2; a weak D match, TRBD1 (6 bases). V was cut by 3 bases and J by 8 bases, with 13 bases left in between. The CDR3 is 12 amino acids. CDR1 is SQVTM, CDR2 ANQGSEA, per germline.

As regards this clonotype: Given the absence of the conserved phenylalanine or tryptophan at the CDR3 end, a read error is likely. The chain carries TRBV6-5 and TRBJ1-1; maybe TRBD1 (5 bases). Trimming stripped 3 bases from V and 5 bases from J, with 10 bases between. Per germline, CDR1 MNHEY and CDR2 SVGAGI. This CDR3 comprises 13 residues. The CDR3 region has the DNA TGTGCCAGCAGTTATGGCCAGGGAACTGAAGCTTTCGTT. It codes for CASSYGQGTEAFV.

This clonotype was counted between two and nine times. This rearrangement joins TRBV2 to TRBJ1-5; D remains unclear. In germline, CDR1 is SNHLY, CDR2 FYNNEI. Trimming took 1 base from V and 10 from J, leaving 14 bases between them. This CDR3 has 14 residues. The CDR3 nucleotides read TGTGCCAGCAGTGAAGTAAGGAGTAAAGGTCCCCAGCATTTT. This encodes CASSEVRSKGPQHF. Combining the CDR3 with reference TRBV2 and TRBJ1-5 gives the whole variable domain EPEVTQTPSHQVTQMGQEVILRCVPISNHLYFYWYRQILGQKVEFLVSFYNNEISEKSEIFDDQFSVERPDGSNFTLKIRSTKLEDSAMYFCASSEVRSKGPQHFGDGTRLSIL.

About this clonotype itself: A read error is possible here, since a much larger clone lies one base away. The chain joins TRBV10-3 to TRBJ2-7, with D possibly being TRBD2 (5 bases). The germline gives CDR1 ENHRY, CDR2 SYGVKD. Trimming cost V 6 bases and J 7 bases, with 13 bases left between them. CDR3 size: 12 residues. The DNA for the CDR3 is TGTGCCATCAGGGATACGGGAAATGAGCAGTACTTC. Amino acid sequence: CAIRDTGNEQYF.

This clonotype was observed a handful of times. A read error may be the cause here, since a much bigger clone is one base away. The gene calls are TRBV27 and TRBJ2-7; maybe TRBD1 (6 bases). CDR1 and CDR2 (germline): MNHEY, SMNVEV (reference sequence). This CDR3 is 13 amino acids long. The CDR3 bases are TGTGCCAGCAGTGCACTACAGGGCAACGAGCGGTACTTC. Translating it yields CASSALQGNERYF.

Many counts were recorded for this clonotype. The CDR3 coding sequence is TGTGCCAGCCTTTGGACTAGCGGAGATACGCAGTATTTT. Translated: CASLWTSGDTQYF. This sequence joins TRBV6-2 or TRBV6-3 and TRBJ2-3; 10 bases are shared with TRBD2. Unmatched junction bases numbered 4, after V lost 8 bases and J lost 5 bases. CDR3 size: 13 residues. Germline assignment: CDR1 MNHEY and CDR2 SVGEGT.

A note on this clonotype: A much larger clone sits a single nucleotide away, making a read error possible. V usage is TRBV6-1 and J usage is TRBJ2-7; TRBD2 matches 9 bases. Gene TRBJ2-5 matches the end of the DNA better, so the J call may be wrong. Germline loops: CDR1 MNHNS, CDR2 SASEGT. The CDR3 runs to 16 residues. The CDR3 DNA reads TGTGCCAGCAGTGAAGCCGGGCGGGGGGGCTTGGAGACCCAGTACTTC. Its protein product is CASSEAGRGGLETQYF.

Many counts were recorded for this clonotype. For the CDR3, the DNA is TGTGCCAGCAGCCCATCCGGGACAGACTATGGCTACACCTTC. This sequence encodes CASSPSGTDYGYTF. V is TRBV6-2 or TRBV6-3 and J is TRBJ1-2, with 7 bases aligning to TRBD1. Germline lookup yields CDR1 MNHEY and CDR2 SVGEGT. The V gene end was trimmed by 6 bases and the J gene end by 3 bases; junction bases not matched to a gene: 7. This CDR3 contains 14 residues.

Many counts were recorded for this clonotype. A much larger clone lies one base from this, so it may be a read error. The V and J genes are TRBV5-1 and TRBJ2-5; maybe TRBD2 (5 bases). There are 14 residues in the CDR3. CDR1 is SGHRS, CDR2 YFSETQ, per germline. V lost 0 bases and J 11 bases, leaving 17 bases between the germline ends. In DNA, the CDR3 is TGCGCCAGCAGCTTGGGAGGGTTCGACAATGAGCAGTACTTC. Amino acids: CASSLGGFDNEQYF.

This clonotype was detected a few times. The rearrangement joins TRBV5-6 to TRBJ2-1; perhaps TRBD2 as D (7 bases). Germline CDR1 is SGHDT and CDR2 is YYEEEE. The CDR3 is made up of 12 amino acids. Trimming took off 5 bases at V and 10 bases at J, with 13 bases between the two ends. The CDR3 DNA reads TGTGCCAGCAGGGGGGGGCCGGGGGAGCAGTTCTTC. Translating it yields CASRGGPGEQFF.

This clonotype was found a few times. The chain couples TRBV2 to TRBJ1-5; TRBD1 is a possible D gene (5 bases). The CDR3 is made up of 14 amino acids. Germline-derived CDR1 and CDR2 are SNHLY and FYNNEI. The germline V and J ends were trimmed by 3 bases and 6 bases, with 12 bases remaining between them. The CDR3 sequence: CASSEGRGGQPQHF. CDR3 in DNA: TGTGCCAGCAGTGAGGGAAGGGGCGGTCAGCCCCAGCATTTT.

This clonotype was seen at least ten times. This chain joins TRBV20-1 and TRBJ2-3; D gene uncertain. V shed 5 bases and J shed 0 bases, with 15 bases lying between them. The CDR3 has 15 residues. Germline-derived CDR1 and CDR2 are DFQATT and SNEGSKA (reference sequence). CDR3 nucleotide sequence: TGCAGTGCTCCCGGTACCACCTCGAGCACAGATACGCAGTATTTT. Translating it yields CSAPGTTSSTDTQYF.